Following are 2 T cell receptor beta chains from one sample sequenced in a study of blood T cells in healthy people across ages. A second 7 to 11 cycle PCR used barcoded and J-beta primers. One entry per CDR3 protein results from TCRdb running MiXCR on the 5' RACE reads. Found here are nearly 800,000 distinct CDR3 sequences, around 25% of them singletons; the top ten hold under 4.5%. This same sample was also part of a study on T cells of mothers and their children.

Sample: blood. The receptors come from a boy aged 10-17 years in good health.

Written as DNA, the CDR3 is TGTGCCAGCAGCCCCCGGATCAAAGAGACCCAGTACTTC. Amino acids: CASSPRIKETQYF. The chain combines TRBV7-9 with TRBJ2-5; D is ambiguous. This CDR3 region has 13 residues. The V and J ends lost 5 bases and 3 bases respectively, with 10 bases between them. From germline, CDR1 is SEHNR and CDR2 FQNEAQ (reference sequence). Supplemented by reference TRBV7-9 and TRBJ2-5, the full variable domain reads DTGVSQNPRHKITKRGQNVTFRCDPISEHNRLYWYRQTLGQGPEFLTYFQNEAQLEKSRLLSDRFSAERPKGSFSTLEIQRTEQGDSAMYLCASSPRIKETQYFGPGTRLLVL.

There are a few counts of this clonotype. The V and J genes are TRBV29-1 and TRBJ2-5; 16 bases match TRBD2. J gave up 4 bases and V 4 bases, and 6 bases lay outside the gene matches. Per germline, CDR1 SQVTM and CDR2 ANQGSEA. CDR3 size: 16 residues. The CDR3 loop reads CSVGAGLAGGAETQYF. As DNA, the CDR3 is TGCAGCGTTGGCGCGGGACTAGCGGGAGGGGCAGAGACCCAGTACTTC.